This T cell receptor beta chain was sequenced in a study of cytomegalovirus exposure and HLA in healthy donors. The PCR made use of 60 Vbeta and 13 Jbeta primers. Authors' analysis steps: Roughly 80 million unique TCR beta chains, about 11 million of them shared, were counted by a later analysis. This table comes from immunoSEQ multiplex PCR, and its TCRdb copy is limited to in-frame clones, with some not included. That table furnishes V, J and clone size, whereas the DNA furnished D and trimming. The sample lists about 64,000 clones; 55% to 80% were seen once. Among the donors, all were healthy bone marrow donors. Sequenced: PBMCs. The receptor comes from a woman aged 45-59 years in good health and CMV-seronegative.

CDR3 in DNA: TGTGCCAGCAGCCCCCTGTCCGTTTTGACGGGCGAGCAGTACTTC. Protein product: CASSPLSVLTGEQYF. The chain has TRBV5-6 and TRBJ2-7; the D is unclear. The CDR3 is 15 amino acids. V was clipped by 4 bases and J by 6 bases, with 20 bases between them. Per the germline V gene, CDR1 is SGHDT and CDR2 is YYEEEE.